These 6 T cell receptor beta chains originate from one sample sequenced in a study of PD-1 blockade in classical Hodgkin lymphoma. The data were produced by immunoSEQ multiplex PCR, yet TCRdb's version contains in-frame clones alone and is incomplete. The repertoire holds 25,000 to 35,000 clones, with roughly 80% as singletons. As for time point: cycle 4 day 1 (C4D1), after less than 7 weeks of nivolumab. Patients all relapsed after autologous stem cell transplantation, and there was variation in brentuximab vedotin exposure. Magnetic negative selection was used to purify CD4+ T cells from PBMCs that had been thawed. The source material was CD4+ T cells from blood, sampled before the fourth cycle of nivolumab. The receptors here all came from a human donor with classical Hodgkin lymphoma.

Of note for this clone: The germline gene is not matched at one end of the junction; a read error may be the cause. The chain joins TRBV5-1 to TRBJ1-2; D is possibly TRBD1 (5 bases). There are 12 residues in the CDR3. Germline V lookup: CDR1 SGHRS, CDR2 YFSETQ. The CDR3 bases are TGCGCCAGCAGCATCGGGACCCATGATTTCGCCTTC. Residues: CASSIGTHDFAF.

The chain couples TRBV5-1 to TRBJ2-4, with D maybe TRBD2 (6 bases). This CDR3 comprises 14 residues. V dropped 0 bases and J dropped 10 bases, with 14 bases sitting between them. Looked up from germline, CDR1 is SGHRS and CDR2 is YFSETQ. CDR3 protein: CASSLGRESGIQYF. DNA for the CDR3: TGCGCCAGCAGCTTGGGCCGGGAGTCGGGGATTCAGTACTTC. Supplemented by reference TRBV5-1 and TRBJ2-4, the full variable domain reads KAGVTQTPRYLIKTRGQQVTLSCSPISGHRSVSWYQQTPGQGLQFLFEYFSETQRNKGNFPGRFSGRQFSNSRSEMNVSTLELGDSALYLCASSLGRESGIQYFGAGTRLSVL.

This chain links TRBV2 with TRBJ1-6; possible D gene TRBD1, 5 bases. Trimming took 3 bases from V and 7 from J, leaving 16 bases between them. Germline V lookup: CDR1 SNHLY, CDR2 FYNNEI. The CDR3 runs 16 residues. The CDR3 nucleotides read TGTGCCAGCAGTGATGGCCCACCGGGACTCAATTCACCCCTCCACTTT. Amino acids: CASSDGPPGLNSPLHF.

This chain uses TRBV5-1 with TRBJ2-5; a weak D match, TRBD1 (5 bases). Per the germline V gene, CDR1 is SGHRS and CDR2 is YFSETQ. V was cut by 0 bases and J by 1 base, with 7 bases left in between. The CDR3 has 14 amino acids. The CDR3 DNA reads TGCGCCAGCAGCTTGGGCAGGGCCCAAGAGACCCAGTACTTC. Its translation: CASSLGRAQETQYF.

This chain uses TRBV5-1 with TRBJ2-3, with 10 bases aligning to TRBD1. The J segment lost 2 bases and the V segment lost 5 bases, leaving 5 bases of the junction unmatched. The CDR3 covers 15 residues. CDR1 and CDR2 (germline): SGHRS, YFSETQ. CDR3 sequence: CASSRDRGLTDTQYF. The DNA for the CDR3 is TGCGCCAGCAGTAGGGACAGGGGTCTCACAGATACGCAGTATTTT.

The chain joins TRBV2 to TRBJ2-4; TRBD1 agrees at 10 bases. The germline CDR1 and CDR2 sequences are SNHLY and FYNNEI. The CDR3 length is 15 residues. V lost 6 bases and J lost 6; bases outside the gene matches: 8. The CDR3 region is CASSGDRGRLNIQYF. The DNA of the CDR3 is TGTGCCAGCAGCGGTGACAGGGGGCGATTAAACATTCAGTACTTC.